Listed below are T cell receptor beta chains from one sample, sequenced in a study of shared clonotypes between healthy human individuals. Sequencing was performed with immunoSEQ multiplex PCR; in TCRdb, only in-frame clones are kept and a portion is missing. The sample has roughly 2.5 million clones, around 94% seen once. Sequenced input: naive CD4+ T cells sorted from blood. These TCRs come from a man younger than 35 in good health. CDR3s leave out the opening cysteine and the closing phenylalanine or tryptophan. Clone size is shown for a subset of rows, as once, few, many or a class of expanded clone.

TRBV6-1	.	TRBJ1-4	ASYDPASPNEKLF
TRBV19	.	TRBJ2-7	ASSPVGSGTSYEQY
TRBV7-2	.	TRBJ2-5	ASTPSVLQETQY
TRBV19	.	TRBJ1-6	ASSIEGNSPLH
TRBV6-5	.	TRBJ1-2	ASRRGHGYT
TRBV7-2	.	TRBJ1-2	ASSLGGRVGGYT
TRBV7-9	.	TRBJ1-1	ASSLATTVNTEAF
TRBV5-8	.	TRBJ1-5	ATRRNNQPQH
TRBV7-2	.	TRBJ2-2	ASSLPTGAGELF
TRBV5-8	.	TRBJ1-5	ASSLGGDNQPQH
TRBV19	.	TRBJ1-2	ASSDRESYGYT
TRBV2	.	TRBJ2-7	ASRRGGGSYEQY
TRBV5-1	.	TRBJ1-4	ASSKMDSPTNEKLF
TRBV9	.	TRBJ2-3	ASSVGPGLAGGPQY
TRBV28	.	TRBJ1-5	ASSSPGVNQPQH
TRBV9	.	TRBJ1-5	ASSPSAGNNQPQH
TRBV7-2	.	TRBJ1-4	ASSLASGQGHEKLF
TRBV7-2	.	TRBJ2-3	ASSFRQGPTDTQY
TRBV28	.	TRBJ2-4	ASSFSGNIQY
TRBV7-9	.	TRBJ1-2	ASSYTGFGYT
TRBV5-1	.	TRBJ2-7	ASSPDPGGYEQY
TRBV19	.	TRBJ2-2	ASRALDRDTGELF
TRBV10-3	.	TRBJ2-1	AISEGGGPYNEQF
TRBV5-1	.	TRBJ1-1	ASSLQGASEAF
TRBV6-5	.	TRBJ1-6	ATRAFDPYSPLH
TRBV6-1	.	TRBJ2-7	ASSEPPGFAGASITYEQY
TRBV30	.	TRBJ1-2	AWGQGDYGYT
TRBV7-3	.	TRBJ2-1	ASSPGTVYYNEQF
TRBV7-2	.	TRBJ2-7	ASSLAGELATYEQY
TRBV29-1	.	TRBJ2-7	SVLGTSGRSSYEQY
TRBV9	few	TRBJ2-2	ASTTGVGKDTGELF
TRBV4-2	.	TRBJ1-4	ASSQELRGANEKLF
TRBV7-2	.	TRBJ2-1	ASSLAYTSGRFNEQF
TRBV25-1	.	TRBJ1-6	ASPRGAGGHNSPLH
TRBV27	.	TRBJ2-4	ASGDLPGNIQY
TRBV30	.	TRBJ1-3	AWSFLVNTIY
TRBV5-3	.	TRBJ2-1	ASSLPLAGAGEQF
TRBV6-1	.	TRBJ2-3	ASSGTRPPYVDTQY
TRBV19	.	TRBJ1-4	ASSIGSATNEKLF
TRBV4-1	.	TRBJ2-3	ASSQDPRGADTQY
TRBV11-3	.	TRBJ2-7	ASSDRGDSYEQY
TRBV4-3	.	TRBJ2-4	ASSQARVIHAAKNIQY
TRBV7-9	.	TRBJ2-5	ASSRTPGQAEAETQY
TRBV5-6	.	TRBJ1-2	ASSFFPIKTGINYGYT
TRBV19	once	TRBJ1-3	ASSIQGGGNTIY
TRBV28	.	TRBJ1-2	AIEGQGAGIHGYT
TRBV21-1	.	TRBJ2-5	ASSTSGNGRETQY
TRBV5-1	.	TRBJ2-5	ASSLAGAGGETQY
TRBV19	.	TRBJ1-6	ASSGDSVNSPLH
TRBV6-5	.	TRBJ2-5	ASSALETQY
TRBV5-6	.	TRBJ2-3	ASSRGTVQDTQY
TRBV2	.	TRBJ2-1	ASSSGLAGAMNEQF
TRBV5-1	once	TRBJ1-2	ASSPGSLEGYT
TRBV19	few	TRBJ1-5	ASSIGTGFNQPQH
TRBV18	.	TRBJ2-3	ASSRRGTDTQY
TRBV5-5	.	TRBJ2-5	ASSLVVRQETQY